This T cell receptor (beta chain) came from a study of T-cell memory formation after mild COVID-19. General observations from the study: Shrinking CD4+ clones resided mostly in CM and EM, and CD8+ ones in EMRA. Contracting clones, day 15 to 85, had balanced CD4/CD8, and later expanders favored CD4+.

Concerning this clonotype: Its antigen is unidentified.

5'RACE primed at constant segments yielded TCR alpha and TCR beta cDNA libraries bearing sample barcodes and UMIs. MiXCR, run by TCRdb on the 5' RACE reads, gives a single entry per CDR3 protein. The table includes 300,000 to 350,000 distinct CDR3 sequences, approximately 12% detected once. The TCR comes from a man younger than 30 who had mild COVID-19 (a few samples of this study predate the infection). Cell type and time point are not known. Sample: PBMCs or a T cell subset sorted from them (not recorded which).

The CDR3 DNA follows: TGCGCCAGCAGCTTGAGGTGGACAGGGGAAGTGGAGACCCAGTACTTC. It specifies CASSLRWTGEVETQYF. The gene calls are TRBV5-1 and TRBJ2-5; 9 bases agree with TRBD1. After removal of 1 base from V and 5 bases from J, the junction contained 9 bases not matched to a gene. The length of the CDR3 is 16 residues. CDR1 is SGHRS, CDR2 YFSETQ, per germline.